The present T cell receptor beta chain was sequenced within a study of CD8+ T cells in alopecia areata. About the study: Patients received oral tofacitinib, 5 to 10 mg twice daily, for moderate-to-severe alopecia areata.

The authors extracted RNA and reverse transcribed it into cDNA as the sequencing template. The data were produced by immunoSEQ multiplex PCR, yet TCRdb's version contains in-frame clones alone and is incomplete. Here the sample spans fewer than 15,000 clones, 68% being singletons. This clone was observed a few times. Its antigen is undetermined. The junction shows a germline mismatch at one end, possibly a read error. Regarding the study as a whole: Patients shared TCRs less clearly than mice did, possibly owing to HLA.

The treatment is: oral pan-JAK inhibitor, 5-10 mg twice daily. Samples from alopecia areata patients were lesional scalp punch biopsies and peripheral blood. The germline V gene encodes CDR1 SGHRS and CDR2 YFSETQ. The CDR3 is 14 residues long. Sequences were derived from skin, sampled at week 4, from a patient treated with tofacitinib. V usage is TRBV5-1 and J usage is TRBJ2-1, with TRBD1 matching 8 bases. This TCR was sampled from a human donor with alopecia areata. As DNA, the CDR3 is TGCGCCAGCAGCCAGGCAGGGGGCTACAGTGAGCAGTTCTTC. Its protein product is CASSQAGGYSEQFF. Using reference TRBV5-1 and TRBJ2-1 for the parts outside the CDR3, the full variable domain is KAGVTQTPRYLIKTRGQQVTLSCSPISGHRSVSWYQQTPGQGLQFLFEYFSETQRNKGNFPGRFSGRQFSNSRSEMNVSTLELGDSALYLCASSQAGGYSEQFFGPGTRLTVL.